This T cell receptor beta chain comes out of a study of monozygotic twins with cystic fibrosis. Germline V gene lookup returns CDR1 SEHNR and CDR2 FQNEAQ (reference sequence). V lost 4 bases to trimming and J lost 4 bases; unmatched junction nucleotides: 9. This CDR3 spans 15 amino acids. Sequencing was performed with immunoSEQ multiplex PCR; in TCRdb, only in-frame clones are kept and a portion is missing. The sample holds about 9,500 clones, 98% seen once. General observations from the study: Shared CDR3 numbers were not associated with age, concordance or severity. V usage most resembled the co-twin in 13 of 16 pairs.

As concerns this clone: As yet, its antigen is unknown.

The receptor's source is a girl aged 2 to 10 with cystic fibrosis. The genes are TRBV7-9 and TRBJ2-7, with 8 bases that match TRBD2. The material sequenced was blood. The CDR3 nucleotides read TGTGCCAGCAGCTCCATAGCGGGAAAGGCTTACGAGCAGTACTTC. Its protein product is CASSSIAGKAYEQYF.